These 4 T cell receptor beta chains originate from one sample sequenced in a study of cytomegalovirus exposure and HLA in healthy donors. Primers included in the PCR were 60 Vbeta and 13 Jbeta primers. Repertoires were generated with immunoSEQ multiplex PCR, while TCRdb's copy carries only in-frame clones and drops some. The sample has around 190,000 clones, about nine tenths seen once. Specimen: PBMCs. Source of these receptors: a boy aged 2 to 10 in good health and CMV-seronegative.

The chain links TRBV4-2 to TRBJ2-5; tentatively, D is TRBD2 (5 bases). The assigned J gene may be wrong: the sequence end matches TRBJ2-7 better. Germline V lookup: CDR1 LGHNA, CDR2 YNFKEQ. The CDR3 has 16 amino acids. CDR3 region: CASSHPSIGNPYEQYF. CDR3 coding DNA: TGTGCCAGCAGCCACCCCTCAATCGGGAATCCCTACGAGCAGTACTTC.

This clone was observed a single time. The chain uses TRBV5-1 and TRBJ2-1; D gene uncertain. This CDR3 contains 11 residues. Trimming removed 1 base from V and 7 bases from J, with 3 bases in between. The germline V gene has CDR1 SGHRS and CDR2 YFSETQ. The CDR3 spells CASSLTNEQFF. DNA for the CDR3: TGCGCCAGCAGCTTGACAAATGAGCAGTTCTTC.

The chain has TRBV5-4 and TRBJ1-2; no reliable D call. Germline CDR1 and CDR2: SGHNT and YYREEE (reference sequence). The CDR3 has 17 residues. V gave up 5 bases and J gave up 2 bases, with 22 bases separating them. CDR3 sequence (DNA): TGTGCCAGCAGATGGATAGACTCCCGACTCTCGAACTATGGCTACACCTTC. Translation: CASRWIDSRLSNYGYTF.

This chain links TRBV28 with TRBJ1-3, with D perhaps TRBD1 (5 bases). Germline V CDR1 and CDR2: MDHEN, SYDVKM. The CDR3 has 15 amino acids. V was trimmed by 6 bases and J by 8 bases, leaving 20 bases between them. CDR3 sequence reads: CASSHLGRGSDTIYF. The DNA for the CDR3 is TGTGCCAGCAGCCATCTCGGGCGGGGGTCGGACACCATATATTTT.